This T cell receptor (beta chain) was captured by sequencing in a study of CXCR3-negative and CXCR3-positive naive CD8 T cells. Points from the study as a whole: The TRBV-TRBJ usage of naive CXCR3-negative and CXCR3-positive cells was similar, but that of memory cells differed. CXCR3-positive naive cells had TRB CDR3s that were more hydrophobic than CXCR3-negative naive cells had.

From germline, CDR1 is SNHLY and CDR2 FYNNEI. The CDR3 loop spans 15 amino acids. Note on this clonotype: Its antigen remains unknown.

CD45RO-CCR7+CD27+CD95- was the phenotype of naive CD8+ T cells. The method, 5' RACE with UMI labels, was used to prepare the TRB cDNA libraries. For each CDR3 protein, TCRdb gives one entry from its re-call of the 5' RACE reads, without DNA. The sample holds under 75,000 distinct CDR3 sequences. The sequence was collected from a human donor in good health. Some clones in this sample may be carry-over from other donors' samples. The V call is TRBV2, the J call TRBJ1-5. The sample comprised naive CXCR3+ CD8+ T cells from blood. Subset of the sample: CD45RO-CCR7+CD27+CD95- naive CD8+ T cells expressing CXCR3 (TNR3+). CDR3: CASSEEGPVNQPQHF.